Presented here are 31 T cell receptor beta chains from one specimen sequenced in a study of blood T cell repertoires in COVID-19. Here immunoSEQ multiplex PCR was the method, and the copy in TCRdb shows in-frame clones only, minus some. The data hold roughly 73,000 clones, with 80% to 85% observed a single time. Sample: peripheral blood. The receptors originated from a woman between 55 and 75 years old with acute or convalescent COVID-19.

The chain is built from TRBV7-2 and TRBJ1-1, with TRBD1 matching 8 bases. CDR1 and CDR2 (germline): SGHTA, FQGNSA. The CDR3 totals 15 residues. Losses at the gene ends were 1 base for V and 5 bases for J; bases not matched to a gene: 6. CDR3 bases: TGTGCCAGCAGCTTAGTGGCAGGGGGCGTTACTGAAGCTTTCTTT. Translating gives CASSLVAGGVTEAFF.

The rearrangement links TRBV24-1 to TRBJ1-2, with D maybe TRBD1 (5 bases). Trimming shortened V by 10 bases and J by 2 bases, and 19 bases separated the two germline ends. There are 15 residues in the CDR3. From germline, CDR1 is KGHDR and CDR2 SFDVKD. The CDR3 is CATSPPGGGNYGYTF. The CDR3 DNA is TGTGCCACTTCCCCCCCCGGCGGGGGAAACTATGGCTACACCTTC.

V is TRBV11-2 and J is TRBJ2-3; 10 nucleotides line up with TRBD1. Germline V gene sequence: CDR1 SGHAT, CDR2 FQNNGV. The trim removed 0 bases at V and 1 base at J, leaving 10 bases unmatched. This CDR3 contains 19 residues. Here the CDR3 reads CASSLDQGTGQGRTDTQYF. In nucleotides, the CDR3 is TGTGCCAGCAGCTTAGATCAGGGAACGGGACAGGGGCGCACAGATACGCAGTATTTT.

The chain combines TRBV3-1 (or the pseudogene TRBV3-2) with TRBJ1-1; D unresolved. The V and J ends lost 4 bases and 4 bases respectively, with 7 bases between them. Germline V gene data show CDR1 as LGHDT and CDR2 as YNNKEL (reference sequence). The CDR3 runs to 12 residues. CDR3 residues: CASSPLGTEAFF. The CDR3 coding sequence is TGTGCCAGCAGCCCGCTCGGCACTGAAGCTTTCTTT.

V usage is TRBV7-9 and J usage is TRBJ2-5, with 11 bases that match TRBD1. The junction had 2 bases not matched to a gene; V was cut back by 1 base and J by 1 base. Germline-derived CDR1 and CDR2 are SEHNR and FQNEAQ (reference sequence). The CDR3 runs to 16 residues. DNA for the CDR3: TGTGCCAGCAGCTTAGGGGACAGGGGGGTCCAAGAGACCCAGTACTTC. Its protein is CASSLGDRGVQETQYF.

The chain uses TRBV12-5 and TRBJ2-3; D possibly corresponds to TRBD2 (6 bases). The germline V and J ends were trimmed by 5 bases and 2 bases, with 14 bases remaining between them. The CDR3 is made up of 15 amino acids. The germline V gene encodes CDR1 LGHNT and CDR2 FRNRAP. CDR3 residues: CASGTPWGVTDTQYF. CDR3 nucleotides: TGTGCTAGTGGTACTCCCTGGGGGGTCACAGATACGCAGTATTTT.

The CDR3 DNA reads as TGTGCCAGCAGTCTAAGTAGATCACCCCTCCACTTT. Residues: CASSLSRSPLHF. The chain couples TRBV12-3 or TRBV12-4 to TRBJ1-6; D remains unclear. Trimming left V 5 bases short and J 10 bases short, with 9 bases between. The CDR3 extends over 12 amino acids.

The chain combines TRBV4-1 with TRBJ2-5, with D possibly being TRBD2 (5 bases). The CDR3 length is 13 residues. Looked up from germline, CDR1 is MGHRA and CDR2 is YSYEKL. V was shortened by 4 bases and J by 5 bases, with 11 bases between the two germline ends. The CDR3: CASSRLQAETQYF. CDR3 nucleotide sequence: TGCGCCAGCAGCCGACTACAAGCCGAGACCCAGTACTTC.

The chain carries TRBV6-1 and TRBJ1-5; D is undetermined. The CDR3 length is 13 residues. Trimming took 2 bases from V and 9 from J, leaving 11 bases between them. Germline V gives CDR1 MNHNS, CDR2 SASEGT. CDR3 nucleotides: TGTGCCAGCAGTGAAACAGTATCGAGGCCCCAGCATTTT. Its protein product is CASSETVSRPQHF.

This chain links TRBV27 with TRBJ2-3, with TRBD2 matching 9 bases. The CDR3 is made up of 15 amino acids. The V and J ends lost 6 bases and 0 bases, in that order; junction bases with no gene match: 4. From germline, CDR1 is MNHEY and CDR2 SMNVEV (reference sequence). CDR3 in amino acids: CASSQTSGSTDTQYF. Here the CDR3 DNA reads TGTGCCAGCAGCCAGACTAGCGGAAGCACAGATACGCAGTATTTT.

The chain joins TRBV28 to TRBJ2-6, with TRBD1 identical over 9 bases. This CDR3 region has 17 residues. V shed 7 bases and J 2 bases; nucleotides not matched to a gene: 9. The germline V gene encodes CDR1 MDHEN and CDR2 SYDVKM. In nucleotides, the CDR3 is TGTGCCAGCAAGTCGGGACAGGGTATTCCTGGGGCCAACGTCCTGACTTTC. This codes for CASKSGQGIPGANVLTF.

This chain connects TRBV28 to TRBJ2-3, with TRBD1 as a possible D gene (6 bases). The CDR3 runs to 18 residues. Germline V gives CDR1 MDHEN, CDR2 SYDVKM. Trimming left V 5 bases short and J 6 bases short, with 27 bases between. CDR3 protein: CASSPPQGLRTEDDTQYF. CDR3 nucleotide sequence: TGTGCCAGCAGTCCCCCTCAGGGCCTAAGGACAGAGGATGATACGCAGTATTTT.

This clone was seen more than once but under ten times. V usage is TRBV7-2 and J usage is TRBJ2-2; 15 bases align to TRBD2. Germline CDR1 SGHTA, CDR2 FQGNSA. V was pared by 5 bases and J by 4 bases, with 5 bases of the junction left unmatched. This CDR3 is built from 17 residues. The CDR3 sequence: CASSGPGLAGGTGELFF. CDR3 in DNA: TGTGCCAGCAGCGGACCGGGACTAGCGGGAGGCACCGGGGAGCTGTTTTTT.

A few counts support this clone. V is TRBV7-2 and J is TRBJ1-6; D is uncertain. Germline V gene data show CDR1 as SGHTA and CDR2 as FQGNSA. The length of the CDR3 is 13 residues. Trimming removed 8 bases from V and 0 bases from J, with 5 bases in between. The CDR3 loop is CASGSSYNSPLHF. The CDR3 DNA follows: TGTGCCAGCGGGAGCTCCTATAATTCACCCCTCCACTTT. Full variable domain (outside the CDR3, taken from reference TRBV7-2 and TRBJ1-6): GAGVSQSPSNKVTEKGKDVELRCDPISGHTALYWYRQSLGQGLEFLIYFQGNSAPDKSGLPSDRFSAERTGGSVSTLTIQRTQQEDSAVYLCASGSSYNSPLHFGNGTRLTVT.

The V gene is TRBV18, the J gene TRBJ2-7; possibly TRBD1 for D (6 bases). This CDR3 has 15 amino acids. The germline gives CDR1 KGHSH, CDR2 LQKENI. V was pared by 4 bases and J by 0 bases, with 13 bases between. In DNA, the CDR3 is TGTGCCAGCTCACTAAGTGGACAGAGCTCCTACGAGCAGTACTTC. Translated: CASSLSGQSSYEQYF.

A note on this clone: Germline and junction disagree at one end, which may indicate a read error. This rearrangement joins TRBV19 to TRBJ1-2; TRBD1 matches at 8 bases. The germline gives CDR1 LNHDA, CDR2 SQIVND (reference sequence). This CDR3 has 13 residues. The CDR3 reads CAGSIQGDYGYTF. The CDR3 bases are TGTGCCGGTAGTATACAGGGGGACTATGGCTACACCTTC.

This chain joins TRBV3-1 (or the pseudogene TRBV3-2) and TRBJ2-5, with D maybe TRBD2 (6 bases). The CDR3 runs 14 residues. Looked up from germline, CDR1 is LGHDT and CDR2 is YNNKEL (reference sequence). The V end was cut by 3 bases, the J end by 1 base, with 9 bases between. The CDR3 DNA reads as TGTGCCAGCAGCCAGCAGACTAGCCAAGAGACCCAGTACTTC. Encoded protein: CASSQQTSQETQYF.

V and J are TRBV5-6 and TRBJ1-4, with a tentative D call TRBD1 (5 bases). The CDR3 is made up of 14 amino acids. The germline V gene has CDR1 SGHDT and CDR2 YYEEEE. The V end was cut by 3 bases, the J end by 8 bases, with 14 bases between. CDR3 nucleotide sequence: TGTGCCAGCAGCTCGGGACTTAATCACGAAAAACTGTTTTTT. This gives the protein CASSSGLNHEKLFF. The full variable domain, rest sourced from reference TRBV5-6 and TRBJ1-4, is DAGVTQSPTHLIKTRGQQVTLRCSPKSGHDTVSWYQQALGQGPQFIFQYYEEEERQRGNFPDRFSGHQFPNYSSELNVNALLLGDSALYLCASSSGLNHEKLFFGSGTQLSVL.

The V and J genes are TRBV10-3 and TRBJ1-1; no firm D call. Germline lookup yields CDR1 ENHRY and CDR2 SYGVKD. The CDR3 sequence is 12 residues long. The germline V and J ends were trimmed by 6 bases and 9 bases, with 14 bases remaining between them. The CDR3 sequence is CAISTGEFKAFF. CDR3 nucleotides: TGTGCCATCAGCACCGGGGAATTTAAAGCTTTCTTT.

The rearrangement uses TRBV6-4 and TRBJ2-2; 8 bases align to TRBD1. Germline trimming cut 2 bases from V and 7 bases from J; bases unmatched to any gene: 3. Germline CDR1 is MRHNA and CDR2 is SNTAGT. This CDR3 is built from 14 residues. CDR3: CASSDTDRDGELFF. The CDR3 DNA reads TGTGCCAGCAGTGACACGGACAGGGACGGGGAGCTGTTTTTT.

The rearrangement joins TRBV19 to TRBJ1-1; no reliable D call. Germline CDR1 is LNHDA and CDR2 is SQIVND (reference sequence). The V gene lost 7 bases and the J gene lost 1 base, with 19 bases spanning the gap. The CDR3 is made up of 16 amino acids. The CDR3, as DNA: TGTGCCAGTACCAATGCGGCGAGCAAGAGGAACACTGAAGCTTTCTTT. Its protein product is CASTNAASKRNTEAFF.

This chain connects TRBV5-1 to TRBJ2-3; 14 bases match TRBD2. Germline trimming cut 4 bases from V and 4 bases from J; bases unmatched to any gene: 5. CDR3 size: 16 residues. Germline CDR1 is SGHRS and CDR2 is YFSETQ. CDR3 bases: TGCGCCAGCAGCCACGGGACTAGCGGGAGTGCAGATACGCAGTATTTT. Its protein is CASSHGTSGSADTQYF. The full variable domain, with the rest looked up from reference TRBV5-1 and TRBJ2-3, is KAGVTQTPRYLIKTRGQQVTLSCSPISGHRSVSWYQQTPGQGLQFLFEYFSETQRNKGNFPGRFSGRQFSNSRSEMNVSTLELGDSALYLCASSHGTSGSADTQYFGPGTRLTVL.

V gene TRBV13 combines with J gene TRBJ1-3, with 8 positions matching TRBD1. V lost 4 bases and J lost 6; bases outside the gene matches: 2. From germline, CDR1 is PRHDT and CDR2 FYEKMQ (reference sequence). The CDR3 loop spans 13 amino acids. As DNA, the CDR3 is TGTGCCAGCAGCTCGGACAGGGCAAACACCATATATTTT. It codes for CASSSDRANTIYF.

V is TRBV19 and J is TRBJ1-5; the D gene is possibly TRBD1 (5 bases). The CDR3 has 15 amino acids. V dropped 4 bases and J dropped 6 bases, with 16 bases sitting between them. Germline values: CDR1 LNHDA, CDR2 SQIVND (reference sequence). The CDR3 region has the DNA TGTGCCAGTAGTAATCAGGCAGGGCAGGGTCAGCCCCAGCATTTT. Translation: CASSNQAGQGQPQHF.

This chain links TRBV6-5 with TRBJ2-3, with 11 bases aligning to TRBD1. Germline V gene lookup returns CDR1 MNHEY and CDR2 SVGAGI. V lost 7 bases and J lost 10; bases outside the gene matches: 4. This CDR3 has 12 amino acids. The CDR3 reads CASMDRGLAQYF. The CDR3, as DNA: TGTGCCAGCATGGACAGGGGGCTTGCGCAGTATTTT.

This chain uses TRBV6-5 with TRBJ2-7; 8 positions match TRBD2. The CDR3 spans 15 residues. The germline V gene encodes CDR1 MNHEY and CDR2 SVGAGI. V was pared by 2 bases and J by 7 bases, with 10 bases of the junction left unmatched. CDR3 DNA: TGTGCCAGCAGTTACGTAACGGGGGGGCCGGCGGAGCAGTACTTC. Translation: CASSYVTGGPAEQYF.

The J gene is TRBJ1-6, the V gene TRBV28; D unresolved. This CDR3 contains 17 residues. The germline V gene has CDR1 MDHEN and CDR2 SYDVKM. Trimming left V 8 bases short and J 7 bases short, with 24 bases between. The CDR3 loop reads CASSEGVRQNRNSPLHF. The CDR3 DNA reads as TGTGCCAGCTCGGAAGGAGTCCGCCAAAATCGGAATTCACCCCTCCACTTT.

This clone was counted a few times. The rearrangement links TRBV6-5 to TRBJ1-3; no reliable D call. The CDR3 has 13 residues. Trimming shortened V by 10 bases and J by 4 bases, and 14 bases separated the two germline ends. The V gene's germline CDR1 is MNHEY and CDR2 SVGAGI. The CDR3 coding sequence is TGTGCCACCCGAGACATTTACGGAAACACCATATATTTT. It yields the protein CATRDIYGNTIYF.

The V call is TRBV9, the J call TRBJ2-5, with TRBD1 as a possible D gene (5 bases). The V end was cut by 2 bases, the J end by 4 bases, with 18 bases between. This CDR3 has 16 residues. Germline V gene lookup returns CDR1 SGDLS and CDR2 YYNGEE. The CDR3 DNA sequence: TGTGCCAGCAGCGTTAGACAGTCAGCCAGGCCAGAGACCCAGTACTTC. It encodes CASSVRQSARPETQYF.

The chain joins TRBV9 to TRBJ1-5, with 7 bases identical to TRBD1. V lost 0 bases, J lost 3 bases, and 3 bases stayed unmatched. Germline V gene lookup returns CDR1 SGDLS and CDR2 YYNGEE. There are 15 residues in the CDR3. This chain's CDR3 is CASSVAEGANQPQHF. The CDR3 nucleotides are TGTGCCAGCAGCGTAGCTGAGGGGGCCAATCAGCCCCAGCATTTT.

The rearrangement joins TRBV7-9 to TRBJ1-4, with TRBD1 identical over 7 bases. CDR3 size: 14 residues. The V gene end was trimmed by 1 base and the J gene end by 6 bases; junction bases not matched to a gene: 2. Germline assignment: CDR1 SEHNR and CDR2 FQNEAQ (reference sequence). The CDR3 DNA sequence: TGTGCCAGCAGCTTAGGACAGGGAGATGAAAAACTGTTTTTT. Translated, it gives CASSLGQGDEKLFF.